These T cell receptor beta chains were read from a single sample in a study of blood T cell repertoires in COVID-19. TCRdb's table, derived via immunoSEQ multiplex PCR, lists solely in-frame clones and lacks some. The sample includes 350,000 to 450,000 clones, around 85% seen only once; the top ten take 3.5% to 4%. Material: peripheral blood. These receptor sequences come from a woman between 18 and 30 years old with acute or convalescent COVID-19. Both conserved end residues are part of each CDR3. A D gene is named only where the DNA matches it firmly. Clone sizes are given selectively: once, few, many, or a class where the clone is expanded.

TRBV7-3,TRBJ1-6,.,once,CASSSLHNSPLHF,TGTGCCAGCAGCTCACTACATAATTCACCCCTCCACTTT
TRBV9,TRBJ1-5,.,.,CASSSGGGSNQPQHF,TGTGCCAGCAGCTCGGGCGGGGGAAGCAATCAGCCCCAGCATTTT
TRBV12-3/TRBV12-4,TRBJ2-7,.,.,CASRPGEFNEQYF,TGTGCCAGCAGGCCAGGGGAATTTAACGAGCAGTACTTC
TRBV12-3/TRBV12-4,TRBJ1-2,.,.,CASTLGVGYGYTF,TGTGCCAGCACCTTGGGAGTGGGGTATGGCTACACCTTC
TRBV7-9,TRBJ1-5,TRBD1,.,CASSLGTGAVQPQHF,TGTGCCAGCAGCTTAGGGACAGGGGCGGTCCAGCCCCAGCATTTT
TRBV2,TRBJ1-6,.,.,CASSETFDRINSPLHF,TGTGCCAGCAGTGAAACCTTCGACAGGATTAATTCACCCCTCCACTTT
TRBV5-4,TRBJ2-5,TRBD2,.,CASRRRAGVGTQYF,TGTGCCAGCAGACGCCGGGCGGGGGTAGGGACCCAGTACTTC
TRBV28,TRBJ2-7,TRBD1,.,CASSPRDRGEQYF,TGTGCCAGCAGTCCCAGAGACAGGGGCGAGCAGTACTTC
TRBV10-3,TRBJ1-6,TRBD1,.,CAISATGDNSPLHF,TGTGCCATCAGTGCGACAGGGGATAATTCACCCCTCCACTTT
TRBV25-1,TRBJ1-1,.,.,CASSESSTYTEAFF,TGTGCCAGCAGTGAAAGTAGCACTTACACTGAAGCTTTCTTT
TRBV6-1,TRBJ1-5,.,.,CASSEPYQGVQPQHF,TGTGCCAGCAGTGAACCCTACCAGGGTGTTCAGCCCCAGCATTTT
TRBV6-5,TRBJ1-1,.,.,CASSPVSTEAFF,TGTGCCAGCAGCCCCGTGAGCACTGAAGCTTTCTTT
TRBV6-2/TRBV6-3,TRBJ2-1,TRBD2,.,CASSPLAGGLSSYNEQFF,TGTGCCAGCAGCCCTCTAGCGGGAGGACTGAGCTCCTACAATGAGCAGTTCTTC
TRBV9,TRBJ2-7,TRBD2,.,CASSVGGGVGEQYF,TGTGCCAGCAGCGTCGGCGGGGGGGTAGGCGAGCAGTACTTC
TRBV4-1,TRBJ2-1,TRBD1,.,CASSQGRQGGLNEQFF,TGCGCCAGCAGCCAAGGTCGACAGGGGGGACTCAATGAGCAGTTCTTC
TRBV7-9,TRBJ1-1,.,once,CASSLIEYTEAFF,TGTGCCAGCAGTTTGATTGAGTACACTGAAGCTTTCTTT
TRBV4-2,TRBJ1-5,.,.,CASSQDQGRNSNQPQHF,TGTGCCAGCAGCCAGGATCAAGGCAGGAATAGCAATCAGCCCCAGCATTTT
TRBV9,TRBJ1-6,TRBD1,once,CASSVGPDRGNLPLHF,TGTGCCAGCAGCGTAGGTCCGGACAGGGGGAATTTACCCCTCCACTTT
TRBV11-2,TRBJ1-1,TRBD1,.,CASSGQAREAFF,TGTGCCAGCAGCGGACAGGCTAGAGAAGCTTTCTTT
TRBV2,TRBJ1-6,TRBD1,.,CASRAGTGGDNSPLHF,TGTGCCAGCAGGGCCGGGACAGGGGGCGATAATTCACCCCTCCACTTT
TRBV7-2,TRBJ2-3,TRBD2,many,CASSSSGAGLTDTQYF,TGTGCCAGCAGCTCCAGCGGGGCCGGACTCACAGATACGCAGTATTTT
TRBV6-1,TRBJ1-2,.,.,CASSEARVAGVNGYTF,TGTGCCAGCAGTGAAGCGAGGGTCGCAGGGGTAAATGGCTACACCTTC